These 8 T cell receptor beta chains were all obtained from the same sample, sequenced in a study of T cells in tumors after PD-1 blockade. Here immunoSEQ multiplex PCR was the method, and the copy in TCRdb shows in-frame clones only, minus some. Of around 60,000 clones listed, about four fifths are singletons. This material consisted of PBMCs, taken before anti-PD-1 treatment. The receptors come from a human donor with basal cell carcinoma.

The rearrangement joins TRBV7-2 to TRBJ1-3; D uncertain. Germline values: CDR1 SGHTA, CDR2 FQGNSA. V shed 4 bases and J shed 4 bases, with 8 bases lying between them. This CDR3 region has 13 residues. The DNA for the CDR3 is TGTGCCAGCAGCTCAGAAATAGGAAACACCATATATTTT. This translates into CASSSEIGNTIYF.

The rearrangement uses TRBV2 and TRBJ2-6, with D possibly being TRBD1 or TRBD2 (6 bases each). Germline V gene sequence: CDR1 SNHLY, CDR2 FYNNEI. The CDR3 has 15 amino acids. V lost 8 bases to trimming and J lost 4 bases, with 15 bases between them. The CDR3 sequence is CASGKGGRGANVLTF. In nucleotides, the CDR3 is TGTGCCAGCGGAAAGGGGGGTCGAGGGGCCAACGTCCTGACTTTC.

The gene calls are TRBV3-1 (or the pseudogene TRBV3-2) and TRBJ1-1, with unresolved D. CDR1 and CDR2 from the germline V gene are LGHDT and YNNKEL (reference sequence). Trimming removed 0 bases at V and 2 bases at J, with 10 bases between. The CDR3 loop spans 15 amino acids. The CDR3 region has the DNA TGTGCCAGCAGCCAAGATTTCGGAGCTAACACTGAAGCTTTCTTT. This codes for CASSQDFGANTEAFF.

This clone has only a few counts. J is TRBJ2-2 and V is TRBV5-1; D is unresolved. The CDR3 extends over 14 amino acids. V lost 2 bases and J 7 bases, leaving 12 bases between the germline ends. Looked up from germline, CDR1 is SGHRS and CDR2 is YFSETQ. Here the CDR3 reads CASSFRQENGELFF. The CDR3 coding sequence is TGCGCCAGCAGCTTTCGGCAGGAGAACGGGGAGCTGTTTTTT.

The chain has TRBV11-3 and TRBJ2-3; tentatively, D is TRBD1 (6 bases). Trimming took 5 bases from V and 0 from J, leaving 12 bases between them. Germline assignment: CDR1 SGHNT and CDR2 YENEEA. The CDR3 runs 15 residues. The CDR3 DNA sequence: TGTGCCAGCAGCGCCACAGGGATCAGCACAGATACGCAGTATTTT. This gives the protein CASSATGISTDTQYF.

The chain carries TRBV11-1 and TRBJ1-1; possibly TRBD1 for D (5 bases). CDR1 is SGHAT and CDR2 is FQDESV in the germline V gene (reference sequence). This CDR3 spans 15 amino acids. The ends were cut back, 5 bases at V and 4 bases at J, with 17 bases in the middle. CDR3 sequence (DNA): TGTGCCAGCAGCCCCGTCGGGACTCTGGCCACTGAAGCTTTCTTT. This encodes CASSPVGTLATEAFF.

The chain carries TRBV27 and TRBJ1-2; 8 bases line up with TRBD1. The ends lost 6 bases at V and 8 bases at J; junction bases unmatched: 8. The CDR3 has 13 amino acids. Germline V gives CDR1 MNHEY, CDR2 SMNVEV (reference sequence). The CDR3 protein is CASSATGGRGYTF. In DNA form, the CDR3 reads TGTGCCAGCAGCGCTACAGGGGGGAGGGGCTACACCTTC.

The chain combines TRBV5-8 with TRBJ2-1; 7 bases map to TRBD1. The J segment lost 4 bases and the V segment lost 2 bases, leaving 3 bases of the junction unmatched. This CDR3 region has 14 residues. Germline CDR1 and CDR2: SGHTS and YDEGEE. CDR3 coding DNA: TGTGCCAGCAGCTTTGGACAGGATTACAATGAGCAGTTCTTC. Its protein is CASSFGQDYNEQFF.